Listed below are T cell receptor beta chains from one sample, sequenced in a study of neurological immune-mediated disorders. TCRdb processed the 5' RACE reads anew with MiXCR; each CDR3 protein has one entry. The table has some 46,000 distinct CDR3 sequences, roughly 4% seen once; the top ten hold around 5%. Sample: PBMCs. The receptors shown here come from a woman aged 55 to 70 with multiple sclerosis. Both conserved end residues are part of each CDR3.

V: TRBV29-1
CDR3: CSVESAGGTGELFF

V: TRBV11-2
CDR3: CASSGWTANTGELFF

V: TRBV7-2
CDR3: CASSYSNQPQHF

V: TRBV15
CDR3: CATSRETSGGAVGQFF

V: TRBV10-3
CDR3: CASRGSTGTDTQYF

V: TRBV4-3
CDR3: CASSQDLGRGYTF

V: TRBV28
CDR3: CASRSGGTSGGRPLGEQFF

V: TRBV7-9
CDR3: CASSSGLAGTDTQYF

V: TRBV5-1
CDR3: CASSLNLALEETQYF

V: TRBV3-1
CDR3: CASSQRGQGKQYF

V: TRBV10-3
CDR3: CAIKRGQGNTGELFF

V: TRBV7-9
CDR3: CASSSTGYEQFF

V: TRBV7-2
CDR3: CASSRLRAGTDTQYF

V: TRBV9
CDR3: CASSDFIGDTQYF

V: TRBV29-1
CDR3: CSVPAGGYTDTQYF

V: TRBV6-5
CDR3: CASSYHRGQNYNEQFF

V: TRBV20-1
CDR3: CSVRPNGYNEQFF

V: TRBV7-8
CDR3: CASSLAGTGPAFF

V: TRBV20-1
CDR3: CSADNRGVGNQPQNF

V: TRBV5-6
CDR3: CASSQVHTMTDTQYF

V: TRBV20-1
CDR3: CSASPLRADKTQYF

V: TRBV5-1
CDR3: CASSLWTGGYEQYF

V: TRBV20-1
CDR3: CSARRGGEDSPLHF

V: TRBV7-9
CDR3: CASSPGRGRLNYGYTF

V: TRBV29-1
CDR3: CSVAGTNIGLNEQFF

V: TRBV7-8
CDR3: CASSSLYGTEAFF

V: TRBV9
CDR3: CASSGGGTSRYNEQFF

V: TRBV10-3
CDR3: CASSLGGAATEAFF

V: TRBV5-6
CDR3: CASSLGFASTDTQYF

V: TRBV15
CDR3: CATSRGQGAIFEQFF

V: TRBV20-1
CDR3: CSASDGTGGAGGELFF

V: TRBV7-2
CDR3: CASSFALNTEAFF

V: TRBV20-1
CDR3: CSAAINTEAFF

V: TRBV20-1
CDR3: CSASNGYEQYF

V: TRBV5-1
CDR3: CASSSSGGRGDTQYF

V: TRBV7-2
CDR3: CASSLAGDTGELFF

V: TRBV20-1
CDR3: CSALPPGRGYGYTF

V: TRBV9
CDR3: CASSVNSGTATGYTF

V: TRBV11-3
CDR3: CASSLGGARETQYF

V: TRBV10-2
CDR3: CASSPLAGVLDTQYF

V: TRBV7-2
CDR3: CASSLQGKQETQYF

V: TRBV5-6
CDR3: CASSPRIGTNTEAFF

V: TRBV20-1
CDR3: CSAYDTQGLGYTF

V: TRBV9
CDR3: CASSPSPDGVSYEQYF

V: TRBV7-3
CDR3: CASSLSGGAANEQFF

V: TRBV9
CDR3: CASSVGAFRGYTF

V: TRBV6-5
CDR3: CASSNRGELFF

V: TRBV20-1
CDR3: CSARGDRVETDTQYF

V: TRBV5-6
CDR3: CASSFGGTNIQYF

V: TRBV7-2
CDR3: CASSSTGSTGELFF

V: TRBV15
CDR3: CATSFGRNTEAFF

V: TRBV21-1
CDR3: CASSNWERGTNFYEQYF

V: TRBV5-1
CDR3: CASRGPGNEQFF

V: TRBV2
CDR3: CASSVGGEQYF

V: TRBV24-1
CDR3: CATSDPPGGRETQYF

V: TRBV7-2
CDR3: CASIGLMNSDTQYF

V: TRBV7-2
CDR3: CASSLAVTTYNEQFF

V: TRBV4-2
CDR3: CASSQQRQVPEELFF

V: TRBV20-1
CDR3: CSARPLPQVDEQFF